The 19 T cell receptor beta chains given below trace back to one sample, sequenced in a study of identical twins. TCRdb reprocessed the 5' RACE reads via MiXCR and lists one record per CDR3 protein. The sample has a few hundred thousand distinct CDR3 sequences; around 18% are singletons. Sequenced: naive T cells sorted from blood. These receptors were obtained from a man over 45 in good health.

V usage is TRBV7-2 and J usage is TRBJ1-5, with TRBD1 as a possible D gene (6 bases). Germline V gives CDR1 SGHTA, CDR2 FQGNSA. This CDR3 contains 15 residues. V was shortened by 1 base and J by 4 bases, with 11 bases between the two germline ends. The CDR3 sequence: CASSLVPGVNQPQHF. The CDR3, as DNA: TGTGCCAGCAGCTTAGTTCCAGGGGTGAATCAGCCCCAGCATTTT.

This clonotype was counted many times. The chain joins TRBV29-1 to TRBJ2-2; a weak D match, TRBD1 (6 bases). Trimming took 7 bases from V and 4 from J, leaving 13 bases between them. The CDR3 length is 13 residues. The germline CDR1 and CDR2 sequences are SQVTM and ANQGSEA. The CDR3 DNA reads TGCAGCGCCAGGACAGTGGGCACCGGGGAGCTGTTTTTT. Amino acids: CSARTVGTGELFF.

In its sample, this clonotype was seen a few times. V usage is TRBV12-3 or TRBV12-4 and J usage is TRBJ2-6; 11 nucleotides align to TRBD2. CDR3 size: 18 residues. Unmatched junction bases numbered 7, after V lost 6 bases and J lost 0 bases. The CDR3 DNA follows: TGTGCCAGCAGCTGGGTAGCGGGAGGGTACTCTGGGGCCAACGTCCTGACTTTC. Its protein product is CASSWVAGGYSGANVLTF.

The V call is TRBV12-3 or TRBV12-4, the J call TRBJ2-7, with a tentative D call TRBD2 (6 bases). CDR3 length equals 13 residues. Between the trimmed V and J ends, which lost 4 bases and 8 bases, there was a span of 15 bases. The CDR3 here is CASSSLLGGKQYF. Written as DNA, the CDR3 is TGTGCCAGCAGTTCACTTTTGGGGGGTAAGCAGTACTTC.

This clonotype was seen at least ten times. This chain's CDR3 is CASSFKVGETHHYGYTF. The CDR3 bases are TGTGCCAGCAGTTTTAAAGTGGGTGAGACTCACCATTATGGCTACACCTTC. This chain connects TRBV27 to TRBJ1-2, with D unclear. Germline CDR1 reads MNHEY; CDR2 reads SMNVEV (reference sequence). The CDR3 contains 17 residues. Between the trimmed V and J ends, which lost 3 bases and 5 bases, there was a span of 22 bases.

This clonotype was found many times. This sequence joins TRBV19 and TRBJ2-1; TRBD1 aligns across 9 bases. This CDR3 region has 15 residues. In germline, CDR1 is LNHDA, CDR2 SQIVND (reference sequence). With 4 bases clipped from V and 4 bases from J, the junction kept 5 bases outside the gene matches. The CDR3 DNA is TGTGCCAGTAGTACCGGGACAGGGAAGTACAATGAGCAGTTCTTC. Amino acids: CASSTGTGKYNEQFF.

Only a few counts were recorded for this clonotype. This chain links TRBV12-3 or TRBV12-4 with TRBJ2-2; D gene ambiguous. The CDR3 runs 15 residues. The V end lost 1 base, the J end lost 4 bases, and 10 bases lay between the germline ends. CDR3 region: CASSLGASSTGELFF. CDR3 nucleotides: TGTGCCAGCAGTTTAGGGGCGAGTTCCACCGGGGAGCTGTTTTTT.

As concerns this clonotype: A read error may account for a junction end that differs from germline. The chain joins TRBV15 to TRBJ2-5; D is possibly TRBD2 (5 bases). The CDR3 has 13 amino acids. CDR1 LNHNV and CDR2 YYDKDF come from the germline V gene (reference sequence). CDR3 amino acids: CATGRNEGGPAYF. Written as DNA, the CDR3 is TGTGCCACCGGCAGAAACGAGGGCGGACCCGCGTACTTC.

This clonotype was found a few times. This chain links TRBV6-2 or TRBV6-3 with TRBJ1-5; D is ambiguous. Trimming removed 0 bases from V and 0 bases from J, with 9 bases in between. The CDR3 extends over 16 amino acids. CDR1 is MNHEY, CDR2 SVGEGT, per germline. The chain's CDR3 is CASSYSAYYSNQPQHF. The CDR3 DNA reads as TGTGCCAGCAGTTACTCCGCATATTATAGCAATCAGCCCCAGCATTTT.

This clonotype was counted between two and nine times. The V call is TRBV15, the J call TRBJ2-2; D possibly corresponds to TRBD1 (5 bases). Germline V CDR1 and CDR2: LNHNV, YYDKDF (reference sequence). Trimming pared 0 bases from V and 7 bases from J, leaving 12 bases between. The CDR3 runs to 15 residues. The CDR3 DNA follows: TGTGCCACCAGCAGAGATGTGGCAGGGATCGGGGAGCTGTTTTTT. Residues: CATSRDVAGIGELFF.

The genes are TRBV5-1 and TRBJ2-7; TRBD1 might be the D (6 bases). Germline V gene data show CDR1 as SGHRS and CDR2 as YFSETQ. The length of the CDR3 is 15 residues. With 0 bases removed from V and 4 bases from J, the gap between germline ends came to 14 bases. The CDR3 DNA reads as TGCGCCAGCAGCTTGGCACTACAGGGCGGGTACGAGCAGTACTTC. Its translation: CASSLALQGGYEQYF. The variable domain in full, with the rest retrieved from reference TRBV5-1 and TRBJ2-7, is KAGVTQTPRYLIKTRGQQVTLSCSPISGHRSVSWYQQTPGQGLQFLFEYFSETQRNKGNFPGRFSGRQFSNSRSEMNVSTLELGDSALYLCASSLALQGGYEQYFGPGTRLTVT.

This chain links TRBV5-5 with TRBJ2-7; TRBD2 matches at 11 bases. Germline trimming cut 1 base from V and 3 bases from J; bases unmatched to any gene: 3. CDR3 length equals 15 residues. In germline, CDR1 is SGHKS, CDR2 YYEKEE (reference sequence). CDR3 loop: CASSLTSGRIYEQYF. The CDR3 bases are TGTGCCAGCAGCTTGACTAGCGGGAGAATCTACGAGCAGTACTTC.

V usage is TRBV4-1 and J usage is TRBJ2-6, with D perhaps TRBD2 (5 bases). The germline V and J ends were trimmed by 1 base and 0 bases, with 22 bases remaining between them. Germline-derived CDR1 and CDR2 are MGHRA and YSYEKL. There are 21 residues in the CDR3. CDR3 protein: CASSQGGYPLPGYSGANVLTF. The CDR3 nucleotides are TGCGCCAGCAGCCAAGGAGGGTATCCCCTCCCTGGCTACTCTGGGGCCAACGTCCTGACTTTC.

V is TRBV5-1 and J is TRBJ1-1, with D possibly matching TRBD1 (6 bases). CDR3 length: 13 amino acids. V lost 4 bases and J 3 bases, leaving 10 bases between the germline ends. Germline loops: CDR1 SGHRS, CDR2 YFSETQ. CDR3 in amino acids: CASSQDSYTEAFF. The DNA for the CDR3 is TGCGCCAGCAGCCAGGACAGTTACACTGAAGCTTTCTTT.

V is TRBV7-8 and J is TRBJ1-1; no clear D gene. This CDR3 comprises 14 residues. Trimming cost V 1 base and J 5 bases, with 11 bases left between them. Germline V gene sequence: CDR1 SGHVS, CDR2 FQNEAQ. The CDR3 protein is CASSLGAGWTEAFF. For the CDR3, the DNA is TGTGCCAGCAGCTTAGGGGCGGGGTGGACTGAAGCTTTCTTT.

The V gene is TRBV19, the J gene TRBJ2-2; D might be TRBD1 (5 bases). Germline values: CDR1 LNHDA, CDR2 SQIVND (reference sequence). The CDR3 contains 18 residues. Trimming shortened V by 0 bases and J by 7 bases, and 21 bases separated the two germline ends. CDR3 region: CASSIDQARVRVGGELFF. CDR3 DNA: TGTGCCAGTAGTATAGATCAAGCCAGGGTTCGGGTTGGCGGGGAGCTGTTTTTT.

There are a few counts of this clonotype. V and J are TRBV5-5 and TRBJ2-2; D may match TRBD1 or TRBD2 (5 bases each). The V and J ends lost 3 bases and 7 bases respectively, with 13 bases between them. The length of the CDR3 is 14 residues. Germline lookup yields CDR1 SGHKS and CDR2 YYEKEE (reference sequence). DNA for the CDR3: TGTGCCAGCAGCTGGGACCGCCCGGTCGGGGAGCTGTTTTTT. It codes for CASSWDRPVGELFF.

In its sample, this clonotype was seen once. The V and J genes are TRBV6-2 or TRBV6-3 and TRBJ1-2; D not resolved. This CDR3 contains 13 residues. CDR1 is MNHEY and CDR2 is SVGEGT in the germline V gene. V gave up 6 bases and J gave up 5 bases, with 13 bases separating them. Here the CDR3 reads CASSRAVFYGYTF. CDR3 nucleotide sequence: TGTGCCAGCAGCCGGGCAGTGTTTTATGGCTACACCTTC.

Only a few counts were recorded for this clonotype. The DNA for the CDR3 is TGCAGCGTTAAGCGCGACAACAGGGTGCTCGGTACGCAGTATTTT. This codes for CSVKRDNRVLGTQYF. The chain combines TRBV29-1 with TRBJ2-3; a weak D match, TRBD1 (6 bases). V was clipped by 5 bases and J by 8 bases, with 23 bases between them. The germline V gene has CDR1 SQVTM and CDR2 ANQGSEA. The CDR3 extends over 15 amino acids.